The T cell receptor (beta chain) described here comes from a study of cytomegalovirus exposure and HLA in healthy donors. The overall study: The Caucasian-associated ancestry cluster held under 90% of over 350 genotyped donors.

Researchers ran the PCR with 60 Vbeta and 13 Jbeta primers. Only in-frame clones appear in the TCRdb table, and some are missing; sequencing was by immunoSEQ multiplex PCR. The sample has about 210,000 clones, about 80% seen once. All the people who gave samples were healthy bone marrow donors. This clone was observed once. V was cut by 4 bases and J by 15 bases, with 13 bases left in between. CDR1 SNHLY and CDR2 FYNNEI come from the germline V gene. The CDR3 is 11 amino acids. The receptor was derived from a male donor in good health and CMV-seronegative. V and J are TRBV2 and TRBJ2-1; the D gene is possibly TRBD2 (5 bases). The material sequenced was PBMCs. The CDR3 region is CASSGWGDSFF. The CDR3 DNA sequence: TGTGCCAGCAGTGGATGGGGAGATTCGTTCTTC.